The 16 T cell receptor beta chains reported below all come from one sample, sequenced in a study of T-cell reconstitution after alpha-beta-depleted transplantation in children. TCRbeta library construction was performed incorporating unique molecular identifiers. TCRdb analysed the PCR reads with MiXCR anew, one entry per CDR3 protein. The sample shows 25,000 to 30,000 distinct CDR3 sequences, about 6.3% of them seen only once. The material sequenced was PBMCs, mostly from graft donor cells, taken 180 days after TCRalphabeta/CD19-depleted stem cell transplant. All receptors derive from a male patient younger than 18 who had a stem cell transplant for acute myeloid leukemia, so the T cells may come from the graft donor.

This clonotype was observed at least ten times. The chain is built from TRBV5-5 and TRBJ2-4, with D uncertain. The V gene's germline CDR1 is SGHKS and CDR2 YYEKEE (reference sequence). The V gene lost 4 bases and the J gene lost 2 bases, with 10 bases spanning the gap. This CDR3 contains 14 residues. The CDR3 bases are TGTGCCAGCAGCATCGGGCCAACCAAAAACATTCAGTACTTC. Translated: CASSIGPTKNIQYF.

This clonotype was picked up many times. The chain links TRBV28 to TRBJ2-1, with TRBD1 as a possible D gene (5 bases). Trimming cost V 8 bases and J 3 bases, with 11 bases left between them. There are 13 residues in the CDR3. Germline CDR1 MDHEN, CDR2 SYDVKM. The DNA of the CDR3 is TGTGCCAGCTGGGCAGGGATCTACAATGAGCAGTTCTTC. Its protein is CASWAGIYNEQFF.

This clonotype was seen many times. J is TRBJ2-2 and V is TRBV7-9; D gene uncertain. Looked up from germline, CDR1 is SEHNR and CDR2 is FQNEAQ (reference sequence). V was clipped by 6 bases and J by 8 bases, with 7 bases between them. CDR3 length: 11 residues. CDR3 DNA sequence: TGTGCCAGCAGTCCCGTGGGGGAGCTGTTTTTT. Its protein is CASSPVGELFF. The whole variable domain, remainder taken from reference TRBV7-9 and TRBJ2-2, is DTGVSQNPRHKITKRGQNVTFRCDPISEHNRLYWYRQTLGQGPEFLTYFQNEAQLEKSRLLSDRFSAERPKGSFSTLEIQRTEQGDSAMYLCASSPVGELFFGEGSRLTVL.

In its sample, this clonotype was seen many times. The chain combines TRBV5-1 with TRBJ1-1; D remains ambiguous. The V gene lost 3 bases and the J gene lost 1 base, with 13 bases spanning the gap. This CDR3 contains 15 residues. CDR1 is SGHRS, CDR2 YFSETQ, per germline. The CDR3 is CASSYGPLGNTEAFF. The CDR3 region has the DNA TGCGCCAGCAGCTACGGGCCCCTGGGGAACACTGAAGCTTTCTTT.

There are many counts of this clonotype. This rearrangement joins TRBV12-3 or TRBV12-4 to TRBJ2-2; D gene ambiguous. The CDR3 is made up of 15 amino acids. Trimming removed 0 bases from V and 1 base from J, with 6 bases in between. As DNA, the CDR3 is TGTGCCAGCAGTTTAGCAAGCAGGAACACCGGGGAGCTGTTTTTT. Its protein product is CASSLASRNTGELFF.

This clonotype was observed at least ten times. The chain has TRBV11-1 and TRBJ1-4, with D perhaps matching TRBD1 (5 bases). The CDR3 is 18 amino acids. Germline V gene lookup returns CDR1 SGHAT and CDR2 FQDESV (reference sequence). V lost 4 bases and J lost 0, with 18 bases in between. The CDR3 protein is CASSWPSDSSSTNEKLFF. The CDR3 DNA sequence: TGTGCCAGCAGCTGGCCCTCCGACAGCAGCTCAACTAATGAAAAACTGTTTTTT. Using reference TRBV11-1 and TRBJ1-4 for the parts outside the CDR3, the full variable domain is EAEVAQSPRYKITEKSQAVAFWCDPISGHATLYWYRQILGQGPELLVQFQDESVVDDSQLPKDRFSAERLKGVDSTLKIQPAELGDSAMYLCASSWPSDSSSTNEKLFFGSGTQLSVL.

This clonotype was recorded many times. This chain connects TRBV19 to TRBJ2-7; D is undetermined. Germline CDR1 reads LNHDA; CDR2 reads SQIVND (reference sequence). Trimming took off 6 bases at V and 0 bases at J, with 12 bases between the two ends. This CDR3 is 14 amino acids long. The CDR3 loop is CASRSDPNSYEQYF. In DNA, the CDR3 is TGTGCCAGTAGATCGGATCCTAACTCCTACGAGCAGTACTTC.

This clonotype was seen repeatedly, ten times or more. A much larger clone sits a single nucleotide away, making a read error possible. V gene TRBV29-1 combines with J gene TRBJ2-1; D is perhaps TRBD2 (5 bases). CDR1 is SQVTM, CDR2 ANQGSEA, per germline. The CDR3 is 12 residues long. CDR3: CSAEVSGNEQFF. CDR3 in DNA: TGCAGCGCTGAAGTCTCGGGGAATGAGCAGTTCTTC.

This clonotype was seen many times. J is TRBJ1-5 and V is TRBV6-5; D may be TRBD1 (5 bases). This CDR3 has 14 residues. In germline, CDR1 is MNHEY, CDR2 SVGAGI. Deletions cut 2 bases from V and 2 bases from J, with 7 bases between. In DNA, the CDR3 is TGTGCCAGCAGTTACGGGGGGGGCAATCAGCCCCAGCATTTT. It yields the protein CASSYGGGNQPQHF.

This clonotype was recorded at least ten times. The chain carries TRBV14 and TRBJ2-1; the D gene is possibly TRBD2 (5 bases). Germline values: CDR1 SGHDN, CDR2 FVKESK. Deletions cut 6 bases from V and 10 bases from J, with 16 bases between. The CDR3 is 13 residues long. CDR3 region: CASSIVLGGEQFF. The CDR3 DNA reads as TGTGCCAGCAGTATCGTCCTCGGCGGGGAGCAGTTCTTC. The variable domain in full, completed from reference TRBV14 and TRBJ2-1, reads EAGVTQFPSHSVIEKGQTVTLRCDPISGHDNLYWYRRVMGKEIKFLLHFVKESKQDESGMPNNRFLAERTGGTYSTLKVQPAELEDSGVYFCASSIVLGGEQFFGPGTRLTVL.

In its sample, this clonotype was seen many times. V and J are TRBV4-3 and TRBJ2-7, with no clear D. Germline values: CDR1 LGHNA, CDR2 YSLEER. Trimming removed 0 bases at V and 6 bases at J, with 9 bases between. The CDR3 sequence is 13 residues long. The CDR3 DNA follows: TGCGCCAGCAGCCAAGAAAGGGCGGCCGAGCAGTACTTC. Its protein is CASSQERAAEQYF.

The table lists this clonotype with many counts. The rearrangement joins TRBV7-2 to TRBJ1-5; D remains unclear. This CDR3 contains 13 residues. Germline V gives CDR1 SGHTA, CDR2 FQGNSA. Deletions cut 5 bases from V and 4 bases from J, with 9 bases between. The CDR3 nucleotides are TGTGCCAGCAGCCGCGACACAAATCAGCCCCAGCATTTT. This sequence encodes CASSRDTNQPQHF.

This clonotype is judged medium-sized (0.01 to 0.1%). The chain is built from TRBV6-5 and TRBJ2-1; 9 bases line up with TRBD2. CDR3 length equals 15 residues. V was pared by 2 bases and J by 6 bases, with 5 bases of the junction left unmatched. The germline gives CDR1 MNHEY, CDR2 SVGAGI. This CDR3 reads CASSYGGRARNEQFF. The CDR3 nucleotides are TGTGCCAGCAGTTACGGCGGGAGGGCCCGCAATGAGCAGTTCTTC.

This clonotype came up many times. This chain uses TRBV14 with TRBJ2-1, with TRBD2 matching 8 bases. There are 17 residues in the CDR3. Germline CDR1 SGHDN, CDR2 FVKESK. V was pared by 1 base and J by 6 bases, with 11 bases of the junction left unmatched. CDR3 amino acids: CASSQGVFGTSCNEQFF. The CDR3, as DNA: TGTGCCAGCAGCCAAGGGGTCTTCGGGACTAGTTGCAATGAGCAGTTCTTC.

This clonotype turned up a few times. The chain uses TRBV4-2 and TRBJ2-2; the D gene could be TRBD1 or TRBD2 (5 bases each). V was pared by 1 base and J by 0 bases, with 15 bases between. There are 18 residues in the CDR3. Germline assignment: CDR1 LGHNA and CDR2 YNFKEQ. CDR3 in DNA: TGTGCCAGCAGCCAAGGGGGGATTGGGAAAGCGAACACCGGGGAGCTGTTTTTT. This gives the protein CASSQGGIGKANTGELFF.

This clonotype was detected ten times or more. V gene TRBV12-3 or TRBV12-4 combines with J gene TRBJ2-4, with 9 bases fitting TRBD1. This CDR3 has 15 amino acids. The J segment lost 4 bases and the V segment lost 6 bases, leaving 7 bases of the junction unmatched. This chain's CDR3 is CASSQGQGSKNIQYF. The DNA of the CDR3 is TGTGCCAGCAGCCAGGGACAGGGTTCAAAAAACATTCAGTACTTC.